This TCR beta chain was sequenced in a study of identical twins. Findings of the study overall: For out-of-frame beta sequences, excess twin sharing was weaker. Those out-of-frame alpha sequences shared by twins showed an excess of low generation probability.

CDR1 SGHVS and CDR2 FNYEAQ come from the germline V gene. Deletions cut 6 bases from V and 0 bases from J, with 11 bases between. The CDR3 loop spans 15 amino acids. TCRdb analysed the 5' RACE reads with MiXCR anew, one entry per CDR3 protein. The sample holds about 520,000 distinct CDR3 sequences; around 20% are singletons and the top ten take approximately 0.95%. As concerns this clonotype: As yet, its antigen is unknown.

The sample was also reused in another study, on T cells expressing NK-cell markers. That paper states: The authors restricted sorting to alpha-beta TCR T cells with an anti-gamma-delta TCR antibody in several experiments.

The chain carries TRBV7-6 and TRBJ1-4; D is ambiguous. The TCR was taken from a woman under 30 in good health. Sequencing was carried out using CD4+ T cells sorted from blood. CDR3 DNA sequence: TGTGCCAGCAGAAGGAGAACAGCAACTAATGAAAAACTGTTTTTT. Amino acid sequence: CASRRRTATNEKLFF.